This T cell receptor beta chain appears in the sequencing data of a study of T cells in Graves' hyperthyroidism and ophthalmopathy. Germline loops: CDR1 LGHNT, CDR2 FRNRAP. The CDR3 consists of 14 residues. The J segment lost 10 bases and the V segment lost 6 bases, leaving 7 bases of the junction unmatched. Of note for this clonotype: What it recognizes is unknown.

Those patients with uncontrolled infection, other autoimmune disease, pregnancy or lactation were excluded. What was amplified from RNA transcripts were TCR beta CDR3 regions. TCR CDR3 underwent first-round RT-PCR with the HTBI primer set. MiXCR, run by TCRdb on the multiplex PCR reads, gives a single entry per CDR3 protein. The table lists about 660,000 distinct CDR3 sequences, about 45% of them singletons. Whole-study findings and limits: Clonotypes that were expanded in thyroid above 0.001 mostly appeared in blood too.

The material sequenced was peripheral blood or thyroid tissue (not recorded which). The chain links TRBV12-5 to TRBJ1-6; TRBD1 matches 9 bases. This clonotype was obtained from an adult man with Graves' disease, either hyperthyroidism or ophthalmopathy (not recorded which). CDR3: CASGLQGAGSPLHF. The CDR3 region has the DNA TGTGCTAGTGGGCTACAGGGGGCTGGGTCACCCCTCCACTTT.